This T cell receptor beta chain was recorded in a study of cytomegalovirus exposure and HLA in healthy donors. Primers for the PCR totalled 60 Vbeta and 13 Jbeta. Sequencing was performed with immunoSEQ multiplex PCR; in TCRdb, only in-frame clones are kept and a portion is missing. The top ten clones hold approximately 5.1% of a sample with approximately 110,000 clones, just under 80% of them seen once. The CDR3 covers 13 residues. With V trimmed by 1 base and J by 5 bases, 4 bases remained unmatched. Germline CDR1 GTSNPN, CDR2 SVGIG (reference sequence). Study outcomes and limitations: The classifier reportedly diagnosed cytomegalovirus status with high sensitivity and specificity. Most subjects' HLA-A and HLA-B alleles were reportedly predicted from TCR beta sequences. Among CMV-associated TCR beta chains, most appeared HLA-restricted in a later analysis.

Points on this clone: No antigen is known for it. The same CDR3 also results from other DNA sequences found in this sample.

This clonotype was sampled from a male donor in good health and CMV-seronegative. The chain is built from TRBV30 and TRBJ2-5, with 7 nucleotides matching TRBD1. Sequenced input: PBMCs. The CDR3 loop reads CAWSEDRVETQYF. The CDR3 coding sequence is TGTGCCTGGAGTGAAGACAGGGTTGAGACCCAGTACTTC. The variable domain in full, completed from reference TRBV30 and TRBJ2-5, reads SQTIHQWPATLVQPVGSPLSLECTVEGTSNPNLYWYRQAAGRGLQLLFYSVGIGQISSEVPQNLSASRPQDRQFILSSKKLLLSDSGFYLCAWSEDRVETQYFGPGTRLLVL.